These 23 T cell receptor beta chains came from one sample sequenced in a study of cytotoxic CD8 clonotypes in ibrutinib-treated CLL. TCRdb keeps only in-frame clones here, not all; method: immunoSEQ multiplex PCR. The data show around 330,000 clones, with around 66% seen just once and roughly 6% held by the top ten. This material consisted of PBMCs, taken after 36 months of ibrutinib treatment. The receptors come from a human donor with chronic lymphocytic leukemia.

This chain joins TRBV7-8 and TRBJ2-1; 7 nucleotides align to TRBD1. This CDR3 contains 14 residues. The junction had 4 bases not matched to a gene; V was cut back by 2 bases and J by 6 bases. Germline V gene lookup returns CDR1 SGHVS and CDR2 FQNEAQ. For the CDR3, the DNA is TGTGCCAGCAGCTTACGACAGGGCCCCAATGAGCAGTTCTTC. Protein: CASSLRQGPNEQFF.

The J gene is TRBJ2-1, the V gene TRBV7-6, with D possibly called TRBD1 or TRBD2 (6 bases each). The V gene's germline CDR1 is SGHVS and CDR2 FNYEAQ. The CDR3 is made up of 14 amino acids. Trimming stripped 1 base from V and 9 bases from J, with 13 bases between. This chain's CDR3 is CASSLVGGFGEQFF. In DNA form, the CDR3 reads TGTGCCAGCAGCTTAGTAGGGGGGTTTGGTGAGCAGTTCTTC.

The V gene is TRBV10-3, the J gene TRBJ1-2, with D hard to call. Germline CDR1 reads ENHRY; CDR2 reads SYGVKD. The CDR3 runs to 17 residues. V shed 4 bases and J shed 3 bases, with 21 bases lying between them. The CDR3 sequence: CAISVTPGSPSYYGYTF. The DNA of the CDR3 is TGTGCCATCAGTGTTACCCCCGGTTCGCCGTCGTACTATGGCTACACCTTC.

This sequence joins TRBV9 and TRBJ2-5; perhaps TRBD2 as D (5 bases). Trimming took off 0 bases at V and 1 base at J, with 16 bases between the two ends. This CDR3 contains 17 residues. CDR1 SGDLS and CDR2 YYNGEE come from the germline V gene. In DNA, the CDR3 is TGTGCCAGCAGCGTAGGTGTGACGGGATACTCCCAAGAGACCCAGTACTTC. This translates into CASSVGVTGYSQETQYF.

The chain has TRBV5-1 and TRBJ1-2; D is possibly TRBD1 (5 bases). This CDR3 is built from 15 residues. The V gene's germline CDR1 is SGHRS and CDR2 YFSETQ. Trimming removed 2 bases at V and 1 base at J, with 12 bases between. The CDR3, as DNA: TGCGCCAGCAGCTTAGAGGGTCAGGGTAACTATGGCTACACCTTC. It translates to CASSLEGQGNYGYTF.

The chain recombines TRBV27 with TRBJ1-1, with no clear D. With 3 bases removed from V and 11 bases from J, the gap between germline ends came to 19 bases. This CDR3 comprises 14 residues. Germline CDR1 and CDR2: MNHEY and SMNVEV (reference sequence). Here the CDR3 reads CASSFTSGPAEAFF. The DNA for the CDR3 is TGTGCCAGCAGTTTCACCTCGGGCCCCGCGGAGGCTTTCTTT.

V and J are TRBV27 and TRBJ2-7; possible D gene TRBD2, 6 bases. Trimming stripped 3 bases from V and 3 bases from J, with 12 bases between. Germline CDR1 is MNHEY and CDR2 is SMNVEV (reference sequence). The CDR3 runs to 14 residues. The chain's CDR3 is CASSLGLGGYEQYF. Written as DNA, the CDR3 is TGTGCCAGCAGTTTGGGGCTGGGAGGCTACGAGCAGTACTTC.

Only a few counts were recorded for this clone. Written as DNA, the CDR3 is TGTGCCAGCAGCTTACAGGGGCAGGGCTACACCTTC. This codes for CASSLQGQGYTF. The chain uses TRBV13 and TRBJ1-2, with D maybe TRBD1 (6 bases). The CDR3 runs to 12 residues. Trimming pared 2 bases from V and 8 bases from J, leaving 9 bases between. In germline, CDR1 is PRHDT, CDR2 FYEKMQ (reference sequence).

The V gene is TRBV9, the J gene TRBJ2-2; D unresolved. V lost 4 bases to trimming and J lost 6 bases, with 16 bases between them. CDR3 size: 15 residues. The germline gives CDR1 SGDLS, CDR2 YYNGEE. The CDR3, as DNA: TGTGCCAGCAGCTCCTCCGGGCCCAGGCCCGGGGAGCTGTTTTTT. The encoded protein is CASSSSGPRPGELFF.

The chain combines TRBV7-6 with TRBJ2-7; D is unclear. Trimming cost V 2 bases and J 3 bases, with 2 bases left between them. The CDR3 covers 11 residues. The germline gives CDR1 SGHVS, CDR2 FNYEAQ. This CDR3 is CASSLNYEQYF. In DNA, the CDR3 is TGTGCCAGCAGCTTAAACTACGAGCAGTACTTC.

The gene calls are TRBV5-7 and TRBJ2-7; maybe TRBD2 (7 bases). TRBV5-7 is an ORF, with its function uncertain. This CDR3 comprises 14 residues. Trimming shortened V by 2 bases and J by 3 bases, and 12 bases separated the two germline ends. The CDR3 reads CASSFAGAGYEQYF. The CDR3, as DNA: TGTGCCAGCAGCTTTGCGGGGGCGGGCTACGAGCAGTACTTC.

The gene calls are TRBV29-1 and TRBJ2-2, with D perhaps TRBD1 (5 bases). The CDR3 extends over 11 amino acids. The V end was cut by 7 bases, the J end by 6 bases, with 9 bases between. Germline CDR1 SQVTM, CDR2 ANQGSEA. CDR3 sequence reads: CSAHRSGELFF. DNA of the CDR3: TGCAGCGCCCACAGGTCCGGGGAGCTGTTTTTT.

This clone appeared a few times. This chain uses TRBV4-2 with TRBJ2-2; 9 nucleotides match TRBD2. V lost 1 base, J lost 6 bases, and 12 bases stayed unmatched. CDR1 and CDR2 (germline): LGHNA, YNFKEQ. This CDR3 has 18 amino acids. The CDR3 coding sequence is TGTGCCAGCAGCCAAGGTGTTACGGGACTAGCTTTTTCCGGGGAGCTGTTTTTT. This gives the protein CASSQGVTGLAFSGELFF.

The chain uses TRBV6-1 and TRBJ2-1; TRBD1 is a possible D gene (6 bases). The V end was cut by 4 bases, the J end by 3 bases, with 19 bases between. The CDR3 loop spans 17 amino acids. The germline V gene encodes CDR1 MNHNS and CDR2 SASEGT. The CDR3 DNA sequence: TGTGCCAGCAGTGCCAAGTCAGGGGTTTCCATCTACAATGAGCAGTTCTTC. This gives the protein CASSAKSGVSIYNEQFF.

This clone was detected only a few times. The chain couples TRBV10-2 to TRBJ2-1, with 11 bases fitting TRBD2. Trimming cost V 7 bases and J 6 bases; bases outside gene matches: 5. The CDR3 contains 14 residues. Germline V lookup: CDR1 WSHSY, CDR2 SAAADI. The CDR3 region is CASTIAGGSNEQFF. CDR3 in DNA: TGCGCCAGCACAATAGCGGGAGGGAGCAATGAGCAGTTCTTC.

This chain joins TRBV11-2 and TRBJ2-7, with 12 positions matching TRBD2. There are 14 residues in the CDR3. Trimming cost V 5 bases and J 7 bases; bases outside gene matches: 6. In germline, CDR1 is SGHAT, CDR2 FQNNGV. The CDR3 region has the DNA TGTGCCAGCAGCATCGGACTAGCGGGAAGGGAGCAGTACTTC. It is translated as CASSIGLAGREQYF.

The chain is built from TRBV7-8 and TRBJ2-7, with D unresolved. V was shortened by 8 bases and J by 2 bases, with 13 bases between the two germline ends. CDR3 length equals 13 residues. Germline V gene lookup returns CDR1 SGHVS and CDR2 FQNEAQ. DNA of the CDR3: TGTGCCAGCGGCCCCCACACTGCCTACGAGCAGTACTTC. Its protein is CASGPHTAYEQYF. Complete variable domain (other parts from reference TRBV7-8 and TRBJ2-7): GAGVSQSPRYKVAKRGQDVALRCDPISGHVSLFWYQQALGQGPEFLTYFQNEAQLDKSGLPSDRFFAERPEGSVSTLKIQRTQQEDSAVYLCASGPHTAYEQYFGPGTRLTVT.

The chain is built from TRBV25-1 and TRBJ2-1; the D call may be TRBD1 or TRBD2 (6 bases each). CDR3 size: 15 residues. Germline assignment: CDR1 MGHDK and CDR2 SYGVNS. The germline V and J ends were trimmed by 4 bases and 4 bases, with 14 bases remaining between them. The CDR3 DNA follows: TGTGCCAGCAGTGCGGGGGACAAGATTTACAATGAGCAGTTCTTC. It yields the protein CASSAGDKIYNEQFF.

The V and J genes are TRBV15 and TRBJ1-1; possibly TRBD1 for D (5 bases). This CDR3 contains 16 residues. CDR1 LNHNV and CDR2 YYDKDF come from the germline V gene (reference sequence). Trimming removed 1 base from V and 3 bases from J, with 15 bases in between. The CDR3 loop reads CATSRGGSGADTEAFF. For the CDR3, the DNA is TGTGCCACCAGCAGAGGGGGCAGTGGGGCCGACACTGAAGCTTTCTTT.

The rearrangement uses TRBV25-1 and TRBJ2-6; 11 bases are a match to TRBD1. This CDR3 spans 16 amino acids. The V and J ends lost 6 bases and 2 bases, in that order; junction bases with no gene match: 3. Germline V gene data show CDR1 as MGHDK and CDR2 as SYGVNS. The chain's CDR3 is CASRKDRGPGANVLTF. The DNA of the CDR3 is TGTGCCAGCAGAAAGGACAGGGGGCCTGGGGCCAACGTCCTGACTTTC.

About this clone itself: The same CDR3 can be traced to other DNA sequences in this sample. This chain connects TRBV20-1 to TRBJ2-7; D uncertain. Trimming removed 1 base from V and 7 bases from J, with 8 bases in between. CDR1 and CDR2 from the germline V gene are DFQATT and SNEGSKA (reference sequence). The CDR3 spans 11 residues. The DNA of the CDR3 is TGCAGTGCTAGAGTAGGGTATGAGCAGTACTTC. Its protein product is CSARVGYEQYF.

This sequence joins TRBV11-2 and TRBJ2-3; no reliable D call. The CDR3 contains 14 residues. V shed 2 bases and J shed 0 bases, with 6 bases lying between them. Germline CDR1 reads SGHAT; CDR2 reads FQNNGV. CDR3 region: CASSLRISTDTQYF. The CDR3 nucleotides read TGTGCCAGCAGCTTAAGGATAAGCACAGATACGCAGTATTTT. The full variable domain, rest sourced from reference TRBV11-2 and TRBJ2-3, is EAGVAQSPRYKIIEKRQSVAFWCNPISGHATLYWYQQILGQGPKLLIQFQNNGVVDDSQLPKDRFSAERLKGVDSTLKIQPAKLEDSAVYLCASSLRISTDTQYFGPGTRLTVL.

The rearrangement links TRBV5-6 to TRBJ2-7; D may be TRBD2 (6 bases). V was cut by 0 bases and J by 3 bases, with 13 bases left in between. Germline CDR1 reads SGHDT; CDR2 reads YYEEEE. The CDR3 extends over 15 amino acids. In nucleotides, the CDR3 is TGTGCCAGCAGCTTGGCGGGGCAGGGACTCTACGAGCAGTACTTC. This translates into CASSLAGQGLYEQYF.